This T cell receptor beta chain is drawn from a study of CD8+CD57+ T cells in acquired aplastic anemia. Profiling that covered TCR beta VDJ and CDR3 relied on genomic DNA as its template. MiXCR was run by TCRdb on the reads, yielding one entry per CDR3 protein. The sample has around 120,000 distinct CDR3 sequences, about 40% seen once. Flow cytometry had shown expanded CD8+CD57+ cells in the patients chosen for sequencing. Blood samples were obtained from patients who had received no prior therapy. V shed 6 bases and J shed 3 bases, with 16 bases lying between them. Germline CDR1 WNHNN, CDR2 SYGVQD (reference sequence). The CDR3 contains 15 residues.

Sequencing used sorted CD4+, CD8+, or CD8+CD57+ T cells (not recorded which) from PBMCs. This receptor was identified in a human donor with aplastic anemia. The V and J genes are TRBV10-1 and TRBJ2-3; D may correspond to TRBD1 or TRBD2 (6 bases each). The CDR3 reads CASSRELRGTDTQYF. DNA of the CDR3: TGCGCCAGCAGCCGGGAGCTCAGGGGTACAGATACGCAGTATTTT.